One and the same sample provided the 5 T cell receptor beta chains below, sequenced in a study of identical twins. From the 5' RACE reads, TCRdb called clonotypes with MiXCR, one entry per CDR3 protein. In the table there are 1.5 million to 2 million distinct CDR3 sequences, around 29% of which are singletons. Sequencing input: cord blood. These receptors were obtained from a newborn girl in good health.

The chain joins TRBV10-2 to TRBJ2-5; the D call may be TRBD1 or TRBD2 (5 bases each). Germline loops: CDR1 WSHSY, CDR2 SAAADI. CDR3 length: 12 amino acids. V was shortened by 8 bases and J by 11 bases, with 18 bases between the two germline ends. The CDR3 nucleotides are TGCGCCAGCGGGTACGGTGAGGGGCAGCAGTACTTC. Translated: CASGYGEGQQYF.

This chain uses TRBV20-1 with TRBJ1-2, with D perhaps matching TRBD1 (5 bases). Trimming removed 1 base from V and 4 bases from J, with 13 bases in between. Germline assignment: CDR1 DFQATT and CDR2 SNEGSKA (reference sequence). This CDR3 is 14 amino acids long. Here the CDR3 reads CSARGVGTGYGYTF. The CDR3 coding sequence is TGCAGTGCTAGAGGGGTAGGGACGGGCTATGGCTACACCTTC.

The chain is built from TRBV28 and TRBJ1-1; D is uncertain. CDR1 is MDHEN, CDR2 SYDVKM, per germline. CDR3 length: 14 residues. Trimming stripped 1 base from V and 3 bases from J, with 9 bases between. The CDR3 DNA sequence: TGTGCCAGCAGTTTATCTAACAGATACACTGAAGCTTTCTTT. This gives the protein CASSLSNRYTEAFF.

DNA for the CDR3: TGTGCCAGCAGCCGGGATCTCTCCTACAATGAGCAGTTCTTC. Translated, it gives CASSRDLSYNEQFF. The chain is built from TRBV12-3 or TRBV12-4 and TRBJ2-1, with D perhaps matching TRBD2 (5 bases). Trimming removed 6 bases at V and 0 bases at J, with 9 bases between. The CDR3 runs 14 residues.

The rearrangement uses TRBV6-1 and TRBJ2-7; D not resolved. This CDR3 contains 13 residues. The germline gives CDR1 MNHNS, CDR2 SASEGT. Between the trimmed V and J ends, which lost 0 bases and 2 bases, there was a span of 5 bases. The CDR3 is CASSEAVAYEQYF. The CDR3, as DNA: TGTGCCAGCAGTGAAGCGGTAGCCTACGAGCAGTACTTC.